This T cell receptor (beta chain) was identified in a study of blood T cell repertoires in COVID-19. About the study: COVID-19 samples from acute and convalescent phases originated in the United States, Italy and Spain. T cells, B-cell-depleted T cells, or PBMCs supplied cDNA or gDNA.

V was shortened by 0 bases and J by 0 bases, with 9 bases between the two germline ends. CDR1 is LNHNV, CDR2 YYDKDF, per germline (reference sequence). The CDR3 covers 17 residues. Study processing details: From reference gene primer amplification, estimates of nucleated cell counts were derived. Data came from immunoSEQ multiplex PCR; TCRdb stores just in-frame clones and leaves some out. V and J calls and clone size are those listed in that table; D and trimming were worked out from the DNA. The table shows tens of thousands of clones, with 65% to 90% occurring only once. V is TRBV15 and J is TRBJ2-6, with D maybe TRBD2 (5 bases). This sequence originates from a man in his sixties with acute or convalescent COVID-19. The sequenced sample was peripheral blood. For the CDR3, the DNA is TGTGCCACCAGCAGAGATTCACGGGGCTCTGGGGCCAACGTCCTGACTTTC. It translates to CATSRDSRGSGANVLTF. Complete variable domain (other parts from reference TRBV15 and TRBJ2-6): DAMVIQNPRYQVTQFGKPVTLSCSQTLNHNVMYWYQQKSSQAPKLLFHYYDKDFNNEADTPDNFQSRRPNTSFCFLDIRSPGLGDTAMYLCATSRDSRGSGANVLTFGAGSRLTVL.